This TCR beta chain appears in the sequencing data of a study of T cell responses to AZD1222 COVID-19 vaccine. V was cut by 0 bases and J by 5 bases, with 10 bases left in between. Germline V gene data show CDR1 as MGHRA and CDR2 as YSYEKL. CDR3 length: 15 residues. Here immunoSEQ multiplex PCR was the method, and the copy in TCRdb shows in-frame clones only, minus some. The sample lists 150,000 or so clones; approximately 85% were seen once. The sequencing used peripheral blood, collected on day 0 of AZD1222 vaccination. This sequence originates from an adult in good health. The genes are TRBV4-1 and TRBJ2-2; D gene unclear. CDR3 in amino acids: CASSQDFRVTGELFF. As DNA, the CDR3 is TGCGCCAGCAGCCAAGATTTTCGGGTTACCGGGGAGCTGTTTTTT.